This TCR beta chain was sequenced for a study of cytomegalovirus exposure and HLA in healthy donors. Concerning this clone: The antigen remains undetermined.

Findings and caveats of the study: Follow-up analysis later connected one missense variant in DCLRE1C with trimming of TCR beta V- and J-genes. Associated with cytomegalovirus, according to the listing, were approximately 160 TCR beta chains.

The germline gives CDR1 ENHRY, CDR2 SYGVKD. This CDR3 comprises 12 residues. The junction had 5 bases not matched to a gene; V was cut back by 6 bases and J by 7 bases. The PCR used 60 Vbeta and 13 Jbeta primers. Authors' methods: Later analysis identified tens of millions of unique TCR beta chains, some 10 million shared. The protocol was immunoSEQ multiplex PCR, while the TCRdb copy is restricted to in-frame clones and leaves out a portion. V and J calls and clone size are given by that table; D and trimming were obtained from the DNA. The sample has 110,000 to 150,000 clones; about 84% are singletons.

This receptor was taken from a male donor in good health and CMV-seronegative. The chain uses TRBV10-3 and TRBJ1-1, with 7 bases identical to TRBD1. Source material: PBMCs. The CDR3: CAIRGQTYEAFF. The CDR3 coding sequence is TGTGCCATCAGGGGACAGACCTATGAAGCTTTCTTT.